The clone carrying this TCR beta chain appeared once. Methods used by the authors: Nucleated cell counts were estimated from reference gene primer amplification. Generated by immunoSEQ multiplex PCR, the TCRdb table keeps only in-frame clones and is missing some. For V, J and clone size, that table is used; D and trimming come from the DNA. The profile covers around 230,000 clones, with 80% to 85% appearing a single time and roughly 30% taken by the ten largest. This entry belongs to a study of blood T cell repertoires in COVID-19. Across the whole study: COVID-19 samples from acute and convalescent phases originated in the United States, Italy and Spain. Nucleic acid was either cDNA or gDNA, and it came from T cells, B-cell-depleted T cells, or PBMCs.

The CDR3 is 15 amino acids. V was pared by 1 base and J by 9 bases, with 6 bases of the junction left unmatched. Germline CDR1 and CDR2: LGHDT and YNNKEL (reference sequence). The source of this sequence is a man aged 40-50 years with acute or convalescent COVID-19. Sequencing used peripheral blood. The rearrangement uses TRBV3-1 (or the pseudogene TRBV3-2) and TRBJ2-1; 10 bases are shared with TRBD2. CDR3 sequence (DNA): TGTGCCAGCAGCCAAGGTTCTAGCGGGAGTGGTGAGCAGTTCTTC. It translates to CASSQGSSGSGEQFF.